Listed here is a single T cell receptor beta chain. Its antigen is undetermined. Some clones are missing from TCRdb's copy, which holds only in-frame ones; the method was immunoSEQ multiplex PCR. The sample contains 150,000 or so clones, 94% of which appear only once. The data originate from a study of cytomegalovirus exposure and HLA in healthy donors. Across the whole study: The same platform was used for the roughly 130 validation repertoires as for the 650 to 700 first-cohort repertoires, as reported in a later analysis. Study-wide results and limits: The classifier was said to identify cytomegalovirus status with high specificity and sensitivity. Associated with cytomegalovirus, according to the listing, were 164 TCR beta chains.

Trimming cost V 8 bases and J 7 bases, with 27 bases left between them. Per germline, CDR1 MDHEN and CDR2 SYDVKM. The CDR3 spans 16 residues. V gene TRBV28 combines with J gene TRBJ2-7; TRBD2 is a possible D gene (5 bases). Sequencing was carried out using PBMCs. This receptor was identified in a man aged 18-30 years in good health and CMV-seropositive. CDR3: CASAKAPPPVGGEQYF. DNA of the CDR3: TGTGCCAGCGCAAAGGCCCCCCCACCCGTAGGAGGAGAGCAGTACTTC.